A selection of T cell receptor beta chains follows, all from one sample in a study of radiotherapy plus CTLA-4 blockade in lung cancer. Assay used: immunoSEQ multiplex PCR; TCRdb lists only in-frame clones, some missing. Here the sample spans 45,000 to 60,000 clones, approximately 85% being singletons. This sample comprised peripheral blood, obtained from a patient treated with radiotherapy plus ipilimumab. These receptor sequences come from a human donor with non-small cell lung cancer who had stable disease on radiotherapy plus ipilimumab. Both conserved end residues are part of each CDR3. A D gene is named only where the DNA matches it firmly. Only part of the rows carry a size: once, few, many, or a class if the clone is expanded.

D | length | J | V | size | DNA | CDR3
NA | 13 | TRBJ2-7 | TRBV5-8 | NA | TGTGCCAGCAGCCCGCGTCCAGGGTCCGAGCAGTACTTC | CASSPRPGSEQYF
NA | 15 | TRBJ2-1 | TRBV7-2 | NA | TGTGCCAGCAGCTTAGGGGGCCTCTCCTACAATGAGCAGTTCTTC | CASSLGGLSYNEQFF
NA | 12 | TRBJ2-3 | TRBV9 | NA | TGTGCCAGCAGCGTGAGCGGAGATACGCAGTATTTT | CASSVSGDTQYF
TRBD1 | 15 | TRBJ1-2 | TRBV19 | NA | TGTGCCAGTAGCCCGGGACAGGGGATGGACTATGGCTACACCTTC | CASSPGQGMDYGYTF
TRBD2 | 13 | TRBJ2-1 | TRBV10-3 | NA | TGTGCCATCAGCAGCGGGAACTACAATGAGCAGTTCTTC | CAISSGNYNEQFF
TRBD1 | 14 | TRBJ2-2 | TRBV5-1 | NA | TGCGCCAGTGGGATCAGGGGGACCACCGGGGAGCTGTTTTTT | CASGIRGTTGELFF
NA | 13 | TRBJ2-2 | TRBV27 | NA | TGTGCCAGCAGTCGTGGCATTAACGGGGAGCTGTTTTTT | CASSRGINGELFF
TRBD2 | 14 | TRBJ2-1 | TRBV10-3 | NA | TGTGCCATCAGTGCGGAGCGGGAGGGGAATGAGCAGTTCTTC | CAISAEREGNEQFF
NA | 15 | TRBJ1-2 | TRBV27 | NA | TGTGCCAGCAGTATTGGACAGAGGGGATCCTATGGCTACACCTTC | CASSIGQRGSYGYTF
NA | 13 | TRBJ1-4 | TRBV7-2 | NA | TGTGCCAGCAGCTTAGTATGGCGGGAAAAACTGTTTTTT | CASSLVWREKLFF
TRBD2 | 15 | TRBJ2-5 | TRBV28 | NA | TGTGCCAGCAGCCACCCCCGGGGGGGGCGGGAGACCCAGTACTTC | CASSHPRGGRETQYF
NA | 19 | TRBJ2-6 | TRBV7-9 | NA | TGTGCCAGCAGCTTTTCCCGGGTGGCCTTATACTCTGGGGCCAACGTCCTGACTTTC | CASSFSRVALYSGANVLTF
TRBD1 | 15 | TRBJ2-7 | TRBV28 | NA | TGTGCCAGCAGTGGTCCCGGGACAGGGGGGGGCGAGCAGTACTTC | CASSGPGTGGGEQYF
NA | 17 | TRBJ2-7 | TRBV15 | NA | TGTGCCACCAGCAGAGATGGACCGGGGGAATGGGCCTACGAGCAGTACTTC | CATSRDGPGEWAYEQYF
NA | 12 | TRBJ2-1 | TRBV10-1 | NA | TGCGCCAGCAGTGTCCAGTTCAATGAGCAGTTCTTC | CASSVQFNEQFF
NA | 13 | TRBJ2-1 | TRBV4-3 | few | TGCGCCAGCAGCCCAGTGGTGGGAGGTGAGCAGTTCTTC | CASSPVVGGEQFF
NA | 15 | TRBJ2-3 | TRBV28 | NA | TGTGCCAGCAGTTTAATCCCAGAGGGCACAGATACGCAGTATTTT | CASSLIPEGTDTQYF
TRBD1 | 15 | TRBJ2-7 | TRBV28 | NA | TGTGCCAGCAGTTCGGAGGGACAGGGCATCCACGAGCAGTACTTC | CASSSEGQGIHEQYF